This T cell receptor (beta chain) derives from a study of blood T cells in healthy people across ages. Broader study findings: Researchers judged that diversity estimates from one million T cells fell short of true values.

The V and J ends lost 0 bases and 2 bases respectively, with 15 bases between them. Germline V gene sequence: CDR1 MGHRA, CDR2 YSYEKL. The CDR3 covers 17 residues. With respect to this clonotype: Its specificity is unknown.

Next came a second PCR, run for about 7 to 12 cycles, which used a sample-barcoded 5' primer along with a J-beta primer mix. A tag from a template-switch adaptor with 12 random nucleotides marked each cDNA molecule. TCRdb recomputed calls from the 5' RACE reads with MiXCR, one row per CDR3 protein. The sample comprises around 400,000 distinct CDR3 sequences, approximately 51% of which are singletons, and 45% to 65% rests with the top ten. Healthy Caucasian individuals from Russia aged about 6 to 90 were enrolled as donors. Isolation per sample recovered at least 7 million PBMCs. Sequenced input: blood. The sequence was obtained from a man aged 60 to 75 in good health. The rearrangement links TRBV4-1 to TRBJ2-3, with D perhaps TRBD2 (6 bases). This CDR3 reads CASSQDSSGRITDTQYF. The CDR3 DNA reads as TGCGCCAGCAGCCAAGATAGCAGCGGGCGGATCACAGATACGCAGTATTTT.